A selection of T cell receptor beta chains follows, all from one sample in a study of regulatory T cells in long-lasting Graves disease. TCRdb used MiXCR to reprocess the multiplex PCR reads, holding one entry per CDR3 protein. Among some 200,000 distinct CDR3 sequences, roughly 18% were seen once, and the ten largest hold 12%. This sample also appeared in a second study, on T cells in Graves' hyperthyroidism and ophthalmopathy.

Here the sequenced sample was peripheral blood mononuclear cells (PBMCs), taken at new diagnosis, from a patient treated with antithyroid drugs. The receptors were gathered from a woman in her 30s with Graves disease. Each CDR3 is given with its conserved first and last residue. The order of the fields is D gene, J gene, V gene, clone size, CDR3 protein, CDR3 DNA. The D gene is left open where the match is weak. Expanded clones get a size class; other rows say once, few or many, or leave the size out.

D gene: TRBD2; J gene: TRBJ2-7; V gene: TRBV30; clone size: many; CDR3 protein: CAWRVLAGTYEQYF; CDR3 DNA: TGTGCCTGGAGGGTACTAGCGGGGACCTACGAGCAGTACTTC
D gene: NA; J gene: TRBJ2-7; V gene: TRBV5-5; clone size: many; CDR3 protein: CASSSGGPLGEQYF; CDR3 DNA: TGTGCCAGCAGCTCTGGGGGTCCTTTGGGGGAGCAGTACTTC
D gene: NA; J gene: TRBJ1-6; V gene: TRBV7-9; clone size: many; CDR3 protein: CASSLGGGGSYNSPLHF; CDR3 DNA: TGTGCCAGCAGCTTAGGTGGGGGGGGATCCTATAATTCACCCCTCCACTTT
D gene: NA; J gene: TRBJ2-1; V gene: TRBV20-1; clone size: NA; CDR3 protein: CSASRLAKGYEQFF; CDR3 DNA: TGCAGTGCTAGTAGGCTAGCGAAAGGGTATGAGCAGTTCTTC
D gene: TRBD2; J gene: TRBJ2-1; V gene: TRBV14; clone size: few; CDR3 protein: CASSHAFLAGGRDEQFF; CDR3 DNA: TGTGCCAGCAGCCATGCCTTTCTAGCGGGAGGGCGAGACGAGCAGTTCTTC
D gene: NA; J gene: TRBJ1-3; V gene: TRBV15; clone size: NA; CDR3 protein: CATSREGNTIYF; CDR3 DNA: TGTGCCACCAGTAGGGAAGGAAACACCATATATTTT
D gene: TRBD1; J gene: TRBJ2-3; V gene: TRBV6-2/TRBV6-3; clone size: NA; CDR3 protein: CASRQGAIADTQYF; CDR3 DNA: TGTGCCAGCAGACAGGGGGCTATTGCAGATACGCAGTATTTT
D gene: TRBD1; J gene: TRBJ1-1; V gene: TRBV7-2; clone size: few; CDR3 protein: CASSPGTGGRNTEAFF; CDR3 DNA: TGTGCCAGCAGCCCAGGGACAGGGGGCAGGAACACTGAAGCTTTCTTT
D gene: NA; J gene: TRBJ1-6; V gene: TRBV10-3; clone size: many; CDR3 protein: CAISDRGTANSPLHF; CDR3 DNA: TGTGCCATCAGTGATCGCGGGACGGCCAATTCACCCCTCCACTTT
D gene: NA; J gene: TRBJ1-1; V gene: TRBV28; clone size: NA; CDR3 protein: CASSPSARAEAFF; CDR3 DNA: TGTGCCAGCAGTCCCTCCGCCCGTGCTGAAGCTTTCTTT
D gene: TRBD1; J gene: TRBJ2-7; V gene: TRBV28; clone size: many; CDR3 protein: CASSKMSGTGIYEQYF; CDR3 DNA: TGTGCCAGCAGTAAAATGAGCGGGACAGGGATTTACGAGCAGTACTTC
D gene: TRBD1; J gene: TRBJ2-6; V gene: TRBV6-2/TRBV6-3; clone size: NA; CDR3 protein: CASNPDRAGANVLTF; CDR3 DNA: TGTGCCAGCAACCCGGACAGGGCGGGGGCCAACGTCCTGACTTTC
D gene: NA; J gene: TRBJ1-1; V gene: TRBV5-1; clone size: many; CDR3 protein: CASSFGPGMNTEAFF; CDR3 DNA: TGCGCCAGCAGCTTTGGCCCGGGGATGAACACTGAAGCTTTCTTT
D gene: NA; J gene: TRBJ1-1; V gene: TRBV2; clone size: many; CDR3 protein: CASSRTSEAFF; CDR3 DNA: TGTGCCAGCAGTAGGACTTCTGAAGCTTTCTTT
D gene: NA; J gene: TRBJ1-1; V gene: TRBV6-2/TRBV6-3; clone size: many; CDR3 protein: CASSEVRGTEAFF; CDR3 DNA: TGTGCCAGCAGTGAAGTAAGGGGAACTGAAGCTTTCTTT
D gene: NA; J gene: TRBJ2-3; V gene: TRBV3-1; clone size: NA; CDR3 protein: CASSQAGGLADTQYF; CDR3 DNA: TGTGCCAGCAGCCAAGCTGGCGGCCTGGCAGATACGCAGTATTTT
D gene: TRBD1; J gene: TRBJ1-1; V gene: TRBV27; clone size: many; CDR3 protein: CASKGQAFTEAFF; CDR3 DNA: TGTGCCAGCAAGGGACAGGCCTTCACTGAAGCTTTCTTT
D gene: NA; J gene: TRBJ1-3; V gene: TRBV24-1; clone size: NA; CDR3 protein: CATGGVGTSGNTIYF; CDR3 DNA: TGTGCCACCGGCGGCGTCGGGACCTCTGGAAACACCATATATTTT
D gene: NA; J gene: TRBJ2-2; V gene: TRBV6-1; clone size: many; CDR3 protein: CASSPLQGNTGELFF; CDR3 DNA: TGTGCCAGCAGTCCCTTGCAGGGGAACACCGGGGAGCTGTTTTTT
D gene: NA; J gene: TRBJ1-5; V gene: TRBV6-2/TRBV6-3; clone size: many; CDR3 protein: CASSESLDWPQHF; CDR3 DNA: TGTGCCAGCAGTGAATCCTTGGACTGGCCCCAGCATTTT
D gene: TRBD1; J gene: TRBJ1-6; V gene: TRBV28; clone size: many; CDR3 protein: CASSVPRDRGGSPLHF; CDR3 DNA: TGTGCCAGCAGTGTACCCCGGGACAGGGGTGGTTCACCCCTCCACTTT
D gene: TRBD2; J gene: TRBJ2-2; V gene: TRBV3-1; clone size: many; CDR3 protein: CASSPPGLAAWAGELFF; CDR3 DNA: TGTGCCAGCAGTCCCCCGGGACTAGCGGCCTGGGCAGGGGAGCTGTTTTTT
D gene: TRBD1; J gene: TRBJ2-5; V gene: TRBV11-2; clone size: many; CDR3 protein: CASSDRDRGLRETQYF; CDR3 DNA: TGTGCCAGCAGCGACCGGGACAGGGGGCTCCGTGAGACCCAGTACTTC
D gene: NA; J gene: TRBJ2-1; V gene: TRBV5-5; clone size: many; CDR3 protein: CASSLTDNEQFF; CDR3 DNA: TGTGCCAGCAGCTTGACAGACAATGAGCAGTTCTTC
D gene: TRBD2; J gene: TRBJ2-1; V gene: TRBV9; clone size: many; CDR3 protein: CASSRASGKGNEQFF; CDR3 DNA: TGTGCCAGCAGTAGAGCTAGCGGGAAGGGGAATGAGCAGTTCTTC
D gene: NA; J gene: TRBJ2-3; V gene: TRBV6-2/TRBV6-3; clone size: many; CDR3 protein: CASRLTGGTDTQYF; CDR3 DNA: TGTGCCAGCAGGTTGACAGGCGGGACAGATACGCAGTATTTT
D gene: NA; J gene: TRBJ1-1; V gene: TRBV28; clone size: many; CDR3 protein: CASSSGLLEAFF; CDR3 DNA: TGTGCCAGCAGCTCGGGACTCCTTGAAGCTTTCTTT
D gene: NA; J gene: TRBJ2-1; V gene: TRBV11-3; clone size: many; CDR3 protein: CASSLQGKYNEQFF; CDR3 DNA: TGTGCCAGCAGCTTACAGGGGAAATACAATGAGCAGTTCTTC
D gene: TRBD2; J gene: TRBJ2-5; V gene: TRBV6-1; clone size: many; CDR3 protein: CASSEVAGGQETQYF; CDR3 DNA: TGTGCCAGCAGTGAGGTAGCGGGAGGCCAAGAGACCCAGTACTTC
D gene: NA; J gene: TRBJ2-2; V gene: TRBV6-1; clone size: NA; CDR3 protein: CASRTGNADTGELFF; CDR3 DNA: TGTGCCAGCAGAACAGGGAACGCGGACACCGGGGAGCTGTTTTTT
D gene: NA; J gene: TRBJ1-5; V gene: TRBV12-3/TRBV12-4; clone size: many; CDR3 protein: CASGRGNQPQHF; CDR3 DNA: TGTGCCAGCGGACGTGGGAATCAGCCCCAGCATTTT
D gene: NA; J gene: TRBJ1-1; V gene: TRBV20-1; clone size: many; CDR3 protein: CSARVRGMNTEAFF; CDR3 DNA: TGCAGTGCTAGAGTCCGGGGAATGAACACTGAAGCTTTCTTT
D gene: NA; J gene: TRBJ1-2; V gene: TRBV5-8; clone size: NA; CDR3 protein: CASSHGLNDLYGYTF; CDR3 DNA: TGTGCCAGCAGCCACGGACTGAATGACCTCTATGGCTACACCTTC
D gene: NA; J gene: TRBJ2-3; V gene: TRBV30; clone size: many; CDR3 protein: CALSGTPTSTDTQYF; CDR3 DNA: TGTGCCTTATCCGGGACTCCTACTAGCACAGATACGCAGTATTTT
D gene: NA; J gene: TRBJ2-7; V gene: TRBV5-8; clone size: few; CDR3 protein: CASSLVARNVAEQYF; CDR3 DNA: TGTGCCAGCAGCTTGGTTGCCCGCAATGTGGCCGAGCAGTACTTC
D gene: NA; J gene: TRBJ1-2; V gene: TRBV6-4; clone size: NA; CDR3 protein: CASSYSGTRSLAGYTF; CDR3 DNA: TGTGCCAGCAGTTACTCAGGGACACGCTCACTCGCTGGCTACACCTTC
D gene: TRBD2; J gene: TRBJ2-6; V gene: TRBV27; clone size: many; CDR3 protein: CASSQAAGLAMAFSGANVLTF; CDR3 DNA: TGTGCCAGCAGTCAGGCCGCGGGACTAGCGATGGCATTCTCTGGGGCCAACGTCCTGACTTTC
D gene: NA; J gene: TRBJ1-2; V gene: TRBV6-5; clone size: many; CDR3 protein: CASSYSGQGNYGYTF; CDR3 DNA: TGTGCCAGCAGTTACTCAGGCCAGGGCAACTATGGCTACACCTTC
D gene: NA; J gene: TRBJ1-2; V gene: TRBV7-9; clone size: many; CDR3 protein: CASSFPGGAGYTF; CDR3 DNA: TGTGCCAGCAGCTTTCCGGGAGGGGCAGGCTACACCTTC
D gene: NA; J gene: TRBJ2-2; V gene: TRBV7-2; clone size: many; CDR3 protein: CASSLKSYTGELFF; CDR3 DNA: TGTGCCAGCAGCTTAAAGTCCTACACCGGGGAGCTGTTTTTT
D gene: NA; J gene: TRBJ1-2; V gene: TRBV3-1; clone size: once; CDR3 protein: CASSQGREGYTF; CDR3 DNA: TGTGCCAGCAGCCAAGGACGGGAAGGCTACACCTTC
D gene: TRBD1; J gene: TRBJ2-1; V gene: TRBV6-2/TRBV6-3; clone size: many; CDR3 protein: CASSGGQGVGEQFF; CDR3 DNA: TGTGCCAGCAGTGGGGGACAGGGTGTCGGTGAGCAGTTCTTC
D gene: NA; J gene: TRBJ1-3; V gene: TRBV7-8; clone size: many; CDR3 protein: CASSSGQPSSGNTIYF; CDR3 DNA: TGTGCCAGCAGTTCAGGACAACCGAGCTCTGGAAACACCATATATTTT
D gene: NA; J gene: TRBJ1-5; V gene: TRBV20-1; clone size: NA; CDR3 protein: CSAMRTQPQHF; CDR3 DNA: TGCAGTGCTATGAGGACTCAGCCCCAGCATTTT
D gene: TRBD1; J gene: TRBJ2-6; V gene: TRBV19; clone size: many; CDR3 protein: CASSIGGGHFAPSGANVLTF; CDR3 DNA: TGTGCCAGTAGTATAGGAGGGGGCCACTTTGCCCCCTCTGGGGCCAACGTCCTGACTTTC
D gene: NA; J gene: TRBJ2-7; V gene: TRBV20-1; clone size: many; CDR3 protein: CGLIAESFDYEQYF; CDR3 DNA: TGCGGCCTGATAGCGGAAAGTTTTGATTACGAGCAGTACTTC
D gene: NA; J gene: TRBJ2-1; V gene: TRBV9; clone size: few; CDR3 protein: CASSVAFRAEQFF; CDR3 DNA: TGTGCCAGCAGCGTAGCTTTCAGGGCGGAGCAGTTCTTC
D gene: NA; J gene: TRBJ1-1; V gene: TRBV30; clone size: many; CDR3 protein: CAWTRNTEAFF; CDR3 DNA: TGTGCCTGGACCAGGAACACTGAAGCTTTCTTT
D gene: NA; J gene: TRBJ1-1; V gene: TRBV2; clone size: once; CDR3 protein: CASSPPGFANTEAFF; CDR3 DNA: TGTGCCAGCAGCCCCCCTGGGTTCGCTAACACTGAAGCTTTCTTT
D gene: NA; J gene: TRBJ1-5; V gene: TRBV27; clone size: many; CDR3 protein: CASSLRDPRAPSNQPQHF; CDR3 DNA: TGTGCCAGCAGTCTTCGGGACCCGAGGGCACCAAGCAATCAGCCCCAGCATTTT